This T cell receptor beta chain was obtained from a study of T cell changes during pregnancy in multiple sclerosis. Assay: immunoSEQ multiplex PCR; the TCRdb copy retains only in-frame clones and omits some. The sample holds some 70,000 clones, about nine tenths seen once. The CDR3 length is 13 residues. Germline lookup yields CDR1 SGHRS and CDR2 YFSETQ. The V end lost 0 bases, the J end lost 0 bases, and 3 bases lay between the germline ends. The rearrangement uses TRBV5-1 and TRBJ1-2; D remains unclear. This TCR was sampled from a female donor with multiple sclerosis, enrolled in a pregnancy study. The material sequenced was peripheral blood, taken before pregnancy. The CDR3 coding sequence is TGCGCCAGCAGCTTGGCAGCTAACTATGGCTACACCTTC. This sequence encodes CASSLAANYGYTF.